The TCR beta chain under discussion was sequenced for a study of glioma-infiltrating T cells. Study at large: Blood libraries targeted roughly 4.5- to 11-fold coverage of roughly 1 million T cells.

Study results and limitations: Tissue and blood shared very few CDR3 sequences. Signature shared blood CDR3 motifs were enriched in low-divergence and depleted in high-divergence patients.

To note about this clonotype: Its cognate antigen is unknown.

The iRepertoire nested amplicon-rescue multiplex PCR amplified TCR alpha and beta CDR3s from RNA. TCRdb processed the multiplex PCR reads anew with MiXCR; each CDR3 protein has one entry. The sample lists roughly 350,000 distinct CDR3 sequences, 41% seen once, with 12% in the top ten. The CDR3 covers 14 residues. Germline V lookup: CDR1 DFQATT, CDR2 SNEGSKA (reference sequence). Trimming took off 3 bases at V and 11 bases at J, with 19 bases between the two ends. The receptor comes from a human donor with low-grade glioma or glioblastoma, undergoing nonglioma brain surgery, or in good health (not recorded which). Sequencing input: glioma tissue, nonneoplastic brain tissue, or PBMCs (not recorded which). The chain couples TRBV20-1 to TRBJ2-2; tentatively, D is TRBD2 (5 bases). The CDR3 region has the DNA TGCAGTGCTAGCACCGGTCTGGGAGCAAGAGAGCTGTTTTTT. This sequence encodes CSASTGLGARELFF.